The sequence of this T cell receptor beta chain was determined in a study of blood T cell repertoires in COVID-19. Looking at the study overall: Italy, Spain and the United States were the sources of the convalescent and acute COVID-19 samples. PBMCs, B-cell-depleted T cells, or T cells were the source of the cDNA or gDNA that made up the material.

As originally analysed: Amplification of reference gene primers provided the estimated nucleated cell counts. TCRdb's table, derived via immunoSEQ multiplex PCR, lists solely in-frame clones and lacks some. Clonal size and the V and J genes are those of that table, whereas D and trimming came from the DNA. The table lists about 120,000 clones, 75% to 95% of them singletons. The source of this sequence is a human donor with active COVID-19. The donor label of this sample is uncertain. Sample: peripheral blood.

CDR3 DNA sequence: TGTGCCAGCAGCCAACCTAAAAACCCCCTACAGGGGACAGATACGCAGTATTTT. Amino acids: CASSQPKNPLQGTDTQYF. J is TRBJ2-3 and V is TRBV3-1 (or the pseudogene TRBV3-2); 7 bases are shared with TRBD1. The ends lost 2 bases at V and 3 bases at J; junction bases unmatched: 14. This CDR3 spans 18 amino acids. The germline CDR1 and CDR2 sequences are LGHDT and YNNKEL (reference sequence).